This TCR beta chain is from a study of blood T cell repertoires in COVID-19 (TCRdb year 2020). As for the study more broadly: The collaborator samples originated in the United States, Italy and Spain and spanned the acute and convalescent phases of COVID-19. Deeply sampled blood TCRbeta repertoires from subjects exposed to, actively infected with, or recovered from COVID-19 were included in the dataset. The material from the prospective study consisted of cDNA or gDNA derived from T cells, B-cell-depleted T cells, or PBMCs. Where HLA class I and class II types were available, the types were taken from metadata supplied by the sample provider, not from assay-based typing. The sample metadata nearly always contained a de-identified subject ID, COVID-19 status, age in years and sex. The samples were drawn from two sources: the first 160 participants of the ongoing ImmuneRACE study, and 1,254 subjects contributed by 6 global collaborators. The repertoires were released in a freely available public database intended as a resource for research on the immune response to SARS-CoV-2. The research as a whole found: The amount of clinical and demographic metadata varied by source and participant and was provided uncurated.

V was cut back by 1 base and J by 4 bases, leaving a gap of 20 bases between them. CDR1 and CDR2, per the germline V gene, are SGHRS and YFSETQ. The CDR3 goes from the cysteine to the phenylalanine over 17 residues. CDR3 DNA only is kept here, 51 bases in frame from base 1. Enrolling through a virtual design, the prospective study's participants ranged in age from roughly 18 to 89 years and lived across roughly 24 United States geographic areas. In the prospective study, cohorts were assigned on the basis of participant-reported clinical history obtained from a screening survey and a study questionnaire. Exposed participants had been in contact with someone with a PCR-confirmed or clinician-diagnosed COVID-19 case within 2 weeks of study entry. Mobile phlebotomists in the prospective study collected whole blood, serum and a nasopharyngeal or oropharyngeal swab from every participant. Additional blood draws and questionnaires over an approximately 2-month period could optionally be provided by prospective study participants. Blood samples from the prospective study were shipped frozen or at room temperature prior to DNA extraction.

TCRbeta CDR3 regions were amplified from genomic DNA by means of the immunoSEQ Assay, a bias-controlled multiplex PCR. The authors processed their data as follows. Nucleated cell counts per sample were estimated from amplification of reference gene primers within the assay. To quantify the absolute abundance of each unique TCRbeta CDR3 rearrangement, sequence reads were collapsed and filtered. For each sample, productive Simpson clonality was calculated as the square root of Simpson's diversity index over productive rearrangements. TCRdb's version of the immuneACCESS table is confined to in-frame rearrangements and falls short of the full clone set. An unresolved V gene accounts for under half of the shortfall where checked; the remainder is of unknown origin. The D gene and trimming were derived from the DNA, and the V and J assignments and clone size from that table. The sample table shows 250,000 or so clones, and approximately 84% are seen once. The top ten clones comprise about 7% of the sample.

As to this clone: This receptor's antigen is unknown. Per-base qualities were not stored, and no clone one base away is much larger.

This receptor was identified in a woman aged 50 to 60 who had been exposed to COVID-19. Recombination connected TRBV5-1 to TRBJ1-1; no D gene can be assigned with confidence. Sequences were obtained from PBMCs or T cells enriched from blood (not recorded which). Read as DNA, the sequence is TGCGCCAGCAGCTTGAACGGTCCGGGAGGGCCCGGCACTGAAGCTTTCTTT. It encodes CASSLNGPGGPGTEAFF.